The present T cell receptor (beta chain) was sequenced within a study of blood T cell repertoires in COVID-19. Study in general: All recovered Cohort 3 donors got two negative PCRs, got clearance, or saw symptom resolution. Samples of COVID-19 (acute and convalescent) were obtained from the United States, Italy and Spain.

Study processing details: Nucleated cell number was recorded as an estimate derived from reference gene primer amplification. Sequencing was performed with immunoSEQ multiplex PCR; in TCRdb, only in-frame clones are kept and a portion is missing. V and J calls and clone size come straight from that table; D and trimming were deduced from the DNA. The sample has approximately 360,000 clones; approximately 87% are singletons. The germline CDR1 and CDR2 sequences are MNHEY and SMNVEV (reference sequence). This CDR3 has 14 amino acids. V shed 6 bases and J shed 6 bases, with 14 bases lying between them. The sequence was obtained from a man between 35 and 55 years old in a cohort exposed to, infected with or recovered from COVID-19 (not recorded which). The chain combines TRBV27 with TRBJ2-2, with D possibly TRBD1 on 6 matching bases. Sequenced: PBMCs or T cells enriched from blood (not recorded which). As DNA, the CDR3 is TGTGCCAGCAGACCCCTAGACAGGTCCGGGGAGCTGTTTTTT. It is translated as CASRPLDRSGELFF.